This T cell receptor beta chain was obtained from a study of regulatory T cells in long-lasting Graves disease. Study-level points and caveats: There were preferences for TRBV28, TRBJ1-2 and TRBJ2-5 in persistent disease. With 2,741 shared public clonotypes, persistent patients exceeded new patients, who shared approximately 880.

This clonotype has a count of ten or more. What it binds is not known. For TCR beta, libraries came from iRepertoire HTBI primers and Arm-PCR of CDR3 regions. TCRdb re-called the multiplex PCR reads with MiXCR, one entry per CDR3 protein. The sample has about 450,000 distinct CDR3 sequences, about a quarter seen once. Stated time point: persistent/refractory GD, antithyroid drugs over 5 years with positive TRAb. The TCR library was prepared using RNA isolated from PBMCs. CDR3 length: 12 residues. Between the trimmed V and J ends, which lost 3 bases and 5 bases, there was a span of 10 bases. CDR1 and CDR2 (germline): GTSNPN, SVGIG (reference sequence).

The sample here was peripheral blood mononuclear cells (PBMCs), taken when the disease was refractory, from a patient treated with antithyroid drugs. This TCR came from a female donor with Graves disease. The J gene is TRBJ2-5, the V gene TRBV30; D not certain. In nucleotides, the CDR3 is TGTGCCTGGAGGGGGTCGTTGGAGACCCAGTACTTC. It is translated as CAWRGSLETQYF.